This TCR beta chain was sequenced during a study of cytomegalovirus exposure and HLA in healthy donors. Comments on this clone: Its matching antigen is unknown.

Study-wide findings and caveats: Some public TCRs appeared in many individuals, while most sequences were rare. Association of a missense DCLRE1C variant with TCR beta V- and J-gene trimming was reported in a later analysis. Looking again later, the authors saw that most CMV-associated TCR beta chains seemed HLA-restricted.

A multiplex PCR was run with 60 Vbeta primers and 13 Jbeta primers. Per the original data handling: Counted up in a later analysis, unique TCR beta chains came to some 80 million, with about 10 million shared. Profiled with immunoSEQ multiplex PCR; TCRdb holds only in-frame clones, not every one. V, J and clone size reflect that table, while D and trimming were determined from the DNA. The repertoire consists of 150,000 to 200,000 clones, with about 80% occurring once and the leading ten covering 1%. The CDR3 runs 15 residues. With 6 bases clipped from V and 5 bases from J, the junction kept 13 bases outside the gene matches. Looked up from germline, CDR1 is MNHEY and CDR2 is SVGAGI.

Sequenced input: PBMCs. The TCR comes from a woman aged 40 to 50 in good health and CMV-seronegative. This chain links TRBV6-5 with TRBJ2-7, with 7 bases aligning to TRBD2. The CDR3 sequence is CASSPQKAGDHEQYF. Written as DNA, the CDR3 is TGTGCCAGCAGCCCCCAAAAGGCGGGAGACCACGAGCAGTACTTC.